One sample yielded the 24 T cell receptor beta chains listed below, sequenced in a study of CD8 T cells in Susac syndrome. The authors reverse transcribed roughly 0.5 to 1 ug RNA with random hexamers. One entry per CDR3 protein results from TCRdb running MiXCR on the immunoSEQ multiplex PCR reads. The sample has roughly 180,000 distinct CDR3 sequences; just under 95% are singletons. The sequenced sample consisted of CD4+ T cells from PBMCs. The receptors were sampled from a human donor in good health.

The chain is built from TRBV9 and TRBJ2-7; the D gene is possibly TRBD1 (6 bases). Trimming stripped 3 bases from V and 1 base from J, with 11 bases between. This CDR3 contains 14 residues. Germline lookup yields CDR1 SGDLS and CDR2 YYNGEE. The CDR3 here is CASSAGQSSYEQYF. CDR3 bases: TGTGCCAGCAGCGCTGGACAGTCTTCCTACGAGCAGTACTTC.

CDR3 bases: TGTGCCACCAGTGAACCCAGGGCGGGGGAGGCTGAAGCTTTCTTT. The encoded protein is CATSEPRAGEAEAFF. The chain links TRBV24-1 to TRBJ1-1, with TRBD1 as a possible D gene (5 bases). From germline, CDR1 is KGHDR and CDR2 SFDVKD. V shed 4 bases and J shed 6 bases, with 17 bases lying between them. This CDR3 comprises 15 residues.

The CDR3 DNA is TGTGCCAGCTCACCCGGGGGCCCGCAGCAGTACTTC. This codes for CASSPGGPQQYF. The chain combines TRBV18 with TRBJ2-7, with D possibly called TRBD1 or TRBD2 (6 bases each). This CDR3 has 12 amino acids. Trimming took off 3 bases at V and 8 bases at J, with 11 bases between the two ends. The germline V gene has CDR1 KGHSH and CDR2 LQKENI.

V and J are TRBV30 and TRBJ2-5; D unresolved. V dropped 5 bases and J dropped 5 bases, with 12 bases sitting between them. There are 12 residues in the CDR3. The germline CDR1 and CDR2 sequences are GTSNPN and SVGIG (reference sequence). The CDR3 loop reads CAWQPNRETQYF. The CDR3 region has the DNA TGTGCCTGGCAGCCAAATAGGGAGACCCAGTACTTC. The entire variable domain, with the rest obtained from reference TRBV30 and TRBJ2-5, is as follows: SQTIHQWPATLVQPVGSPLSLECTVEGTSNPNLYWYRQAAGRGLQLLFYSVGIGQISSEVPQNLSASRPQDRQFILSSKKLLLSDSGFYLCAWQPNRETQYFGPGTRLLVL.

As DNA, the CDR3 is TGTGCCAGCGCCCGGCAGAGCACAGATACGCAGTATTTT. This translates into CASARQSTDTQYF. This sequence joins TRBV9 and TRBJ2-3; D gene uncertain. The V gene's germline CDR1 is SGDLS and CDR2 YYNGEE. The V end was cut by 7 bases, the J end by 0 bases, with 9 bases between. CDR3 size: 13 residues.

A single count supports this clonotype. The rearrangement joins TRBV24-1 to TRBJ2-1, with 7 bases fitting TRBD1. The germline gives CDR1 KGHDR, CDR2 SFDVKD. The CDR3 is made up of 15 amino acids. V lost 4 bases to trimming and J lost 5 bases; unmatched junction nucleotides: 7. CDR3 in amino acids: CATSDSRQGDNEQFF. CDR3 nucleotide sequence: TGTGCCACCAGTGACTCAAGACAGGGAGACAATGAGCAGTTCTTC.

V gene TRBV12-3 or TRBV12-4 combines with J gene TRBJ1-2; D remains unclear. The CDR3 extends over 13 amino acids. The germline V and J ends were trimmed by 6 bases and 0 bases, with 8 bases remaining between them. The CDR3 DNA sequence: TGTGCCAGCAGACAGTTAGCTAACTATGGCTACACCTTC. This translates into CASRQLANYGYTF.

This clonotype was seen a single time. The gene calls are TRBV18 and TRBJ2-7, with 7 bases fitting TRBD1. The CDR3 extends over 15 amino acids. CDR1 is KGHSH and CDR2 is LQKENI in the germline V gene. With V trimmed by 6 bases and J by 3 bases, 11 bases remained unmatched. The CDR3, as DNA: TGTGCCAGCTCTCCCGTCAAGGACAGGAGCTACGAGCAGTACTTC. Its protein product is CASSPVKDRSYEQYF.

The chain uses TRBV5-4 and TRBJ2-7, with 12 bases lining up with TRBD2. Trimming at V came to 3 bases and at J to 4 bases, leaving 14 bases not matched to a gene. The CDR3 is made up of 18 amino acids. Germline loops: CDR1 SGHNT, CDR2 YYREEE (reference sequence). CDR3 in amino acids: CASSSRAPRTSGEYEQYF. CDR3 sequence (DNA): TGTGCCAGCAGCTCTCGAGCGCCCCGGACTAGCGGGGAATACGAGCAGTACTTC. The full variable domain, with the rest looked up from reference TRBV5-4 and TRBJ2-7, is ETGVTQSPTHLIKTRGQQVTLRCSSQSGHNTVSWYQQALGQGPQFIFQYYREEENGRGNFPPRFSGLQFPNYSSELNVNALELDDSALYLCASSSRAPRTSGEYEQYFGPGTRLTVT.

This chain joins TRBV30 and TRBJ1-2; 8 bases fit TRBD1. Unmatched junction bases numbered 9, after V lost 5 bases and J lost 7 bases. The CDR3 extends over 13 amino acids. Germline V CDR1 and CDR2: GTSNPN, SVGIG (reference sequence). This CDR3 is CAWRQTGGPGYTF. As DNA, the CDR3 is TGTGCCTGGCGCCAAACAGGGGGTCCTGGCTACACCTTC. The full variable domain, its missing parts supplied by reference TRBV30 and TRBJ1-2, is SQTIHQWPATLVQPVGSPLSLECTVEGTSNPNLYWYRQAAGRGLQLLFYSVGIGQISSEVPQNLSASRPQDRQFILSSKKLLLSDSGFYLCAWRQTGGPGYTFGSGTRLTVV.

This chain uses TRBV7-2 with TRBJ2-1, with D possibly matching TRBD2 (6 bases). V shed 6 bases and J shed 4 bases, with 16 bases lying between them. Per germline, CDR1 SGHTA and CDR2 FQGNSA. CDR3 length: 15 residues. CDR3 amino acids: CASRAKGLRYNEQFF. The CDR3 DNA is TGTGCCAGCAGGGCAAAAGGACTACGTTACAATGAGCAGTTCTTC.

V gene TRBV7-3 combines with J gene TRBJ2-5; 11 nucleotides line up with TRBD2. The CDR3 is 15 residues long. CDR1 is SGHTA and CDR2 is FQGTGA in the germline V gene. V was clipped by 3 bases and J by 2 bases; unmatched bases: 2. CDR3 sequence reads: CASSLTSGTQETQYF. The CDR3 region has the DNA TGTGCCAGCAGCTTGACTAGCGGGACACAAGAGACCCAGTACTTC.

The V call is TRBV29-1, the J call TRBJ2-5, with a tentative D call TRBD1 (6 bases). Trimming took off 3 bases at V and 6 bases at J, with 11 bases between the two ends. CDR3 length: 12 residues. Germline V gene sequence: CDR1 SQVTM, CDR2 ANQGSEA. The DNA of the CDR3 is TGCAGCGTTGACGAGGACAGCCAGACCCAGTACTTC. The encoded protein is CSVDEDSQTQYF.

The J gene is TRBJ2-3, the V gene TRBV20-1; D gene unclear. V lost 3 bases, J lost 7 bases, and 8 bases lay in between. This CDR3 contains 11 residues. Germline CDR1 and CDR2: DFQATT and SNEGSKA (reference sequence). The CDR3 spells CSASAANTQYF. The CDR3 DNA sequence: TGCAGTGCTAGCGCTGCCAATACGCAGTATTTT.

This clonotype was observed once. The rearrangement uses TRBV4-3 and TRBJ2-2; D not resolved. This CDR3 is 14 amino acids long. The germline V gene has CDR1 LGHNA and CDR2 YSLEER. V dropped 0 bases and J dropped 6 bases, with 8 bases sitting between them. For the CDR3, the DNA is TGCGCCAGCAGCCAAGATAGAGGCCCCGGGGAGCTGTTTTTT. Translation: CASSQDRGPGELFF.

The chain has TRBV29-1 and TRBJ1-1, with D possibly being TRBD1 (6 bases). This CDR3 region has 16 residues. The V gene's germline CDR1 is SQVTM and CDR2 ANQGSEA. V lost 4 bases, J lost 1 base, and 19 bases lay in between. The DNA of the CDR3 is TGCAGCGTTGTATCCGGGGGCAATATATGGAACACTGAAGCTTTCTTT. Translating it yields CSVVSGGNIWNTEAFF.

This sequence joins TRBV14 and TRBJ1-6; D gene uncertain. Deletions cut 1 base from V and 3 bases from J, with 4 bases between. CDR1 and CDR2 from the germline V gene are SGHDN and FVKESK. The length of the CDR3 is 14 residues. The CDR3 region has the DNA TGTGCCAGCAGCCAAGGGGGCTATAATTCACCCCTCCACTTT. It specifies CASSQGGYNSPLHF.

J is TRBJ2-1 and V is TRBV20-1; 10 bases match TRBD1. The V and J ends lost 6 bases and 9 bases, in that order; junction bases with no gene match: 8. Germline loops: CDR1 DFQATT, CDR2 SNEGSKA (reference sequence). The CDR3 loop spans 13 amino acids. CDR3 DNA: TGCAGTGCCGCCCGACAGGGGGCGGGTGAGCAGTTCTTC. Translating it yields CSAARQGAGEQFF.

The chain recombines TRBV9 with TRBJ2-3; D uncertain. The CDR3 is 16 amino acids. With 0 bases removed from V and 0 bases from J, the gap between germline ends came to 11 bases. Germline V lookup: CDR1 SGDLS, CDR2 YYNGEE. This CDR3 is CASSVAITESTDTQYF. The CDR3 region has the DNA TGTGCCAGCAGCGTAGCTATAACAGAGAGCACAGATACGCAGTATTTT.

The chain combines TRBV5-1 with TRBJ2-5, with 14 nucleotides matching TRBD2. V shed 3 bases, J shed 2 bases, and the junction held 6 bases outside the gene matches. The CDR3 consists of 17 residues. Germline CDR1 SGHRS, CDR2 YFSETQ. CDR3 coding DNA: TGCGCCAGCAGCTCCGGGACTAGCGGGGGATATCAAGAGACCCAGTACTTC. Translation: CASSSGTSGGYQETQYF.

This clonotype appeared once. The J gene is TRBJ1-6, the V gene TRBV30; TRBD1 is a possible D gene (5 bases). Trimming removed 5 bases at V and 7 bases at J, with 12 bases between. CDR3 length equals 13 residues. Germline V CDR1 and CDR2: GTSNPN, SVGIG (reference sequence). The CDR3: CAWHRDRNSPLHF. The CDR3 coding sequence is TGTGCCTGGCACCGGGACCGAAATTCACCCCTCCACTTT.

The gene calls are TRBV14 and TRBJ1-5; no definite D call. Trimming took off 0 bases at V and 4 bases at J, with 4 bases between the two ends. CDR1 is SGHDN and CDR2 is FVKESK in the germline V gene. The CDR3 length is 13 residues. CDR3 nucleotide sequence: TGTGCCAGCAGCCAAGATCAGAATCAGCCCCAGCATTTT. Its translation: CASSQDQNQPQHF.

The rearrangement uses TRBV4-3 and TRBJ2-1, with 10 bases matching TRBD2. This CDR3 is built from 16 residues. Germline V CDR1 and CDR2: LGHNA, YSLEER. The V and J ends lost 0 bases and 4 bases, in that order; junction bases with no gene match: 3. The CDR3 sequence is CASSQESSGGYNEQFF. The DNA of the CDR3 is TGCGCCAGCAGCCAAGAGTCTAGCGGGGGTTACAATGAGCAGTTCTTC.

V is TRBV14 and J is TRBJ2-1; TRBD1 aligns across 9 bases. Germline CDR1 reads SGHDN; CDR2 reads FVKESK. With 6 bases clipped from V and 0 bases from J, the junction kept 12 bases outside the gene matches. The CDR3 runs 18 residues. Written as DNA, the CDR3 is TGTGCCAGCAGTCCGATCCCCGGGACAGGGAGCTCCTACAATGAGCAGTTCTTC. Protein product: CASSPIPGTGSSYNEQFF.